The sample holds a few counts of the clone carrying this TCR beta chain. Antigen: not known. The study enrolled healthy HIV-negative adults without recent acute infections or vaccinations as donors. Pooled CD45RO+ cells and CCR7-negative CD45RA+ TemRA cells made up CD8 memory. The sample belongs to a study of shared clonotypes between healthy human individuals. Study overall: Donor composition was two women and a few men, aged 18 to 49.

Clones were read by immunoSEQ multiplex PCR, and TCRdb kept only the in-frame ones, dropping some. The data show about 120,000 clones, 68% seen once. Study-wide findings and caveats: Researchers found naive subsets generally carried larger estimated richness than memory subsets.

The V end lost 7 bases, the J end lost 1 base, and 16 bases lay between the germline ends. In germline, CDR1 is SQVTM, CDR2 ANQGSEA. This CDR3 spans 14 amino acids. Material: memory CD8+ T cells sorted from blood. Regarding subset: CD45RO+ cells pooled with CCR7-negative TemRA cells. This TCR was recovered from a woman in her twenties or thirties in good health. The gene calls are TRBV29-1 and TRBJ2-5; a possible D gene is TRBD1 (5 bases). The CDR3 spells CSGQQGLSQETQYF. The CDR3 DNA follows: TGCAGCGGACAGCAGGGATTATCCCAAGAGACCCAGTACTTC.